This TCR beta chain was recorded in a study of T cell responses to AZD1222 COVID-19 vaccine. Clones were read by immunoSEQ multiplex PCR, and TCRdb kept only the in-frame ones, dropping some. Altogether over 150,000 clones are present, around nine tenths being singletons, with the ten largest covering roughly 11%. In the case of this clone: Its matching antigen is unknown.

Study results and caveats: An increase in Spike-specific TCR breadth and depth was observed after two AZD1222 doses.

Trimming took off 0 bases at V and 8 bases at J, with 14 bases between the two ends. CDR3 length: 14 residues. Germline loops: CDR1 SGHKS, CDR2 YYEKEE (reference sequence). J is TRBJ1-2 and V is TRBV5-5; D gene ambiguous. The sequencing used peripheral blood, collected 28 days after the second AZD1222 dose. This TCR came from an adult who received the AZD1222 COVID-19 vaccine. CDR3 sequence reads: CASSLEADGLGYTF. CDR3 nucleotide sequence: TGTGCCAGCAGCTTGGAGGCGGACGGTTTAGGCTACACCTTC.